The sequence of this TCR beta chain was determined in a study of identical twins. Notes on the study in general: Researchers caution that invariant MAIT and iNKT cells could partly confound zero-insertion analyses. Abundant beta clonotypes from cord blood bore fewer insertions; memory repertoires lacked this pattern.

TCRdb re-derived calls from the 5' RACE reads in MiXCR, one entry per CDR3 protein. The sample has around 1.7 million distinct CDR3 sequences, under 35% seen once. This clonotype was recorded a few times. The antigen remains unidentified. Per germline, CDR1 SEHNR and CDR2 FQNEAQ (reference sequence). V gave up 3 bases and J gave up 5 bases; unmatched junction bases: 3. The CDR3 consists of 15 residues. The sample consisted of cord blood. V is TRBV7-9 and J is TRBJ2-3; 12 nucleotides match TRBD2. The source of this sequence is a newborn girl in good health. The CDR3 spells CASSLTSGSRDTQYF. The CDR3 DNA is TGTGCCAGCAGCTTGACTAGCGGGAGTAGAGATACGCAGTATTTT.